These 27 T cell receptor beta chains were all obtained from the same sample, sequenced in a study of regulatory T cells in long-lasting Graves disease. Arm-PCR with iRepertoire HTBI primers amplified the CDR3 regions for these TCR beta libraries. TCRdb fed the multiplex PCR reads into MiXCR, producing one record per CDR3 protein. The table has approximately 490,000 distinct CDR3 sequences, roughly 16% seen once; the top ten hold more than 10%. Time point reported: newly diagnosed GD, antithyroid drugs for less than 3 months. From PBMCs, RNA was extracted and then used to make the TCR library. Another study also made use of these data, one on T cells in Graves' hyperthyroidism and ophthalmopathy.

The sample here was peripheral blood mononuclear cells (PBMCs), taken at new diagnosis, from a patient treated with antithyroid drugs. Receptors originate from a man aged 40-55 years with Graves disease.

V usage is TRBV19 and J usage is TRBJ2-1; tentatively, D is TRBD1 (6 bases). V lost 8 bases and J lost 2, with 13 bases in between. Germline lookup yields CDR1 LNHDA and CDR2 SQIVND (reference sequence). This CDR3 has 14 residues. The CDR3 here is CASDDGGTYNEQFF. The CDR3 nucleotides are TGTGCCAGTGACGATGGGGGCACCTACAATGAGCAGTTCTTC.

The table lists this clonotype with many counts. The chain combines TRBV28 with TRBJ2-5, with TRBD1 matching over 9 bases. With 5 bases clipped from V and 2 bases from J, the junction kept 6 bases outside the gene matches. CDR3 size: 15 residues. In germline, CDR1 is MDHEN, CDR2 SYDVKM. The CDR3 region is CASSPTGGSQETQYF. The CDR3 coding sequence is TGTGCCAGCAGTCCGACAGGGGGTTCTCAAGAGACCCAGTACTTC. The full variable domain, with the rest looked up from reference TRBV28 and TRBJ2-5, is DVKVTQSSRYLVKRTGEKVFLECVQDMDHENMFWYRQDPGLGLRLIYFSYDVKMKEKGDIPEGYSVSREKKERFSLILESASTNQTSMYLCASSPTGGSQETQYFGPGTRLLVL.

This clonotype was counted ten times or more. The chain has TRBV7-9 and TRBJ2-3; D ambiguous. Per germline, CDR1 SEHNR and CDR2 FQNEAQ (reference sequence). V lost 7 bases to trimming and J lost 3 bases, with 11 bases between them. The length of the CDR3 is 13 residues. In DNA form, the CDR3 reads TGTGCCAGCACCCTTTCCTGGACAGATACGCAGTATTTT. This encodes CASTLSWTDTQYF. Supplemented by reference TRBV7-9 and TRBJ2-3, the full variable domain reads DTGVSQNPRHKITKRGQNVTFRCDPISEHNRLYWYRQTLGQGPEFLTYFQNEAQLEKSRLLSDRFSAERPKGSFSTLEIQRTEQGDSAMYLCASTLSWTDTQYFGPGTRLTVL.

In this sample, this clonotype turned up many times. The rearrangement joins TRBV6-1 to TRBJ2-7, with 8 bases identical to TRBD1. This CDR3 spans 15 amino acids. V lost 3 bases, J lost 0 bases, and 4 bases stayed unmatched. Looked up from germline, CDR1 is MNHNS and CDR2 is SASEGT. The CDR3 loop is CASSDLGQASYEQYF. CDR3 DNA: TGTGCCAGCAGTGACCTGGGACAGGCCTCCTACGAGCAGTACTTC.

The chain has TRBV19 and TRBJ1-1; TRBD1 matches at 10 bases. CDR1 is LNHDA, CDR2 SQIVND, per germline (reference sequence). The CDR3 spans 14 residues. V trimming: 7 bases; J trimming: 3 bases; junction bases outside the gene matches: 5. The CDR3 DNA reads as TGTGCCAGTAACCGACAGGGGGCTGACACTGAAGCTTTCTTT. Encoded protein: CASNRQGADTEAFF.

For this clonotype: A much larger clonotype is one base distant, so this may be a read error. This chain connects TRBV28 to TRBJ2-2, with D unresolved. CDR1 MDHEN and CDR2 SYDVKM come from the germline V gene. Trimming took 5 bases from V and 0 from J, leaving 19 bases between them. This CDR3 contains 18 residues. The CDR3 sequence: CASSDLQGGLTNTGELFF. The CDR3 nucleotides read TGTGCCAGCAGTGATTTGCAAGGCGGATTAACGAACACCGGGGAGCTGTTTTTT.

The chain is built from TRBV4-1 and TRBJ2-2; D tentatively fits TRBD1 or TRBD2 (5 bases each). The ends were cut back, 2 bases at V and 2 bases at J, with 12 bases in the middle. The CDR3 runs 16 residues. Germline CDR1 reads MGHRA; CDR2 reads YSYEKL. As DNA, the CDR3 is TGCGCCAGCAGCCAATCCGGGACGGTCAACACCGGGGAGCTGTTTTTT. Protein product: CASSQSGTVNTGELFF.

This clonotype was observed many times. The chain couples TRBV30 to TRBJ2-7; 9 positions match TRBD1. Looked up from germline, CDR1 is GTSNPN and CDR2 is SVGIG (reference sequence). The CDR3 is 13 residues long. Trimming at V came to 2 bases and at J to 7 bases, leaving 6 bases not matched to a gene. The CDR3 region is CAWSRDRVGEQYF. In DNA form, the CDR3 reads TGTGCCTGGAGTCGGGACAGGGTGGGTGAGCAGTACTTC.

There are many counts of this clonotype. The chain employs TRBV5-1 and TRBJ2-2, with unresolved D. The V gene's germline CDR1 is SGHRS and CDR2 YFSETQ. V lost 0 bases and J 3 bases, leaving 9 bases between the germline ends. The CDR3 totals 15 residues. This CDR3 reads CASSLGPRDTGELFF. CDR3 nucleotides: TGCGCCAGCAGCTTGGGCCCACGAGACACCGGGGAGCTGTTTTTT.

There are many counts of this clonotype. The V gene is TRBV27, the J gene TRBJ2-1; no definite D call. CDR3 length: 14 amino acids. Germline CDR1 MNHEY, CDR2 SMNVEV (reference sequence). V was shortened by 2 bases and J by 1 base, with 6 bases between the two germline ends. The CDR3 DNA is TGTGCCAGCAGTTTAAAGGGTTCCTACAATGAGCAGTTCTTC. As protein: CASSLKGSYNEQFF.

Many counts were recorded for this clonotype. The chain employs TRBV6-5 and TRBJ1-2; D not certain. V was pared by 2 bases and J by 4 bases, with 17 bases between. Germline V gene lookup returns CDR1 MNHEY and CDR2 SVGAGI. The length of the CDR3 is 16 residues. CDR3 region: CASSYIKAGKIYGYTF. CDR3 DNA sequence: TGTGCCAGCAGTTACATAAAGGCAGGAAAAATCTATGGCTACACCTTC.

CDR3 DNA sequence: TGTGCCAGTAGGGGCCCCGGTTCCAATGAGCAGTTCTTC. It specifies CASRGPGSNEQFF. This rearrangement joins TRBV19 to TRBJ2-1; no definite D call. The V end lost 6 bases, the J end lost 6 bases, and 12 bases lay between the germline ends. CDR1 is LNHDA, CDR2 SQIVND, per germline (reference sequence). The CDR3 contains 13 residues.

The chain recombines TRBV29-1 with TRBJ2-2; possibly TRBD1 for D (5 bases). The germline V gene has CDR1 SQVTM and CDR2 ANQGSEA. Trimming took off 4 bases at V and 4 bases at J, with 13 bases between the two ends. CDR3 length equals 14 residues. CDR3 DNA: TGCAGCGTTGGGGCGCACGACAGCACCGGGGAGCTGTTTTTT. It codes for CSVGAHDSTGELFF.

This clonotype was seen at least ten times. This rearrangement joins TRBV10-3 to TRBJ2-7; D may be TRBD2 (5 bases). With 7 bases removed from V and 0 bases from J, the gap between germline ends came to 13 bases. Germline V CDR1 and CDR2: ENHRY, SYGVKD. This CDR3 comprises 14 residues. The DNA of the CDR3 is TGTGCCATCAAAGCCCGGGATGGCTCCTACGAGCAGTACTTC. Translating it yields CAIKARDGSYEQYF.

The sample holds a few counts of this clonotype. The CDR3 bases are TGTGCCAGCAGCAAACAAATGCGGGAGGCACAAGAGACCCAGTACTTC. This sequence encodes CASSKQMREAQETQYF. This chain joins TRBV11-2 and TRBJ2-5; 8 bases agree with TRBD2. Germline CDR1 reads SGHAT; CDR2 reads FQNNGV. The V and J ends lost 5 bases and 2 bases, in that order; junction bases with no gene match: 10. The CDR3 consists of 16 residues.

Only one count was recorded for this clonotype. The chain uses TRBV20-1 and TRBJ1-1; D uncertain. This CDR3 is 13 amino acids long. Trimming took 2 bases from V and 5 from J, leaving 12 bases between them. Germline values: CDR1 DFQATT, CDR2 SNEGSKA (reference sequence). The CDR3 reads CSARQFTGTEAFF. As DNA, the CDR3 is TGCAGTGCTAGACAGTTCACGGGGACTGAAGCTTTCTTT.

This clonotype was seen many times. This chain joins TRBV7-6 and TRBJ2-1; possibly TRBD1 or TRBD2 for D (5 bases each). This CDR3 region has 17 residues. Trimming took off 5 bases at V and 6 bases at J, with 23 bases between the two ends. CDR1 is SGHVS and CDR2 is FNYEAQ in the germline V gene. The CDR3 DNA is TGTGCCAGCAGCGTAAGCCGGGACCCCCAAGGGACCAATGAGCAGTTCTTC. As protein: CASSVSRDPQGTNEQFF.

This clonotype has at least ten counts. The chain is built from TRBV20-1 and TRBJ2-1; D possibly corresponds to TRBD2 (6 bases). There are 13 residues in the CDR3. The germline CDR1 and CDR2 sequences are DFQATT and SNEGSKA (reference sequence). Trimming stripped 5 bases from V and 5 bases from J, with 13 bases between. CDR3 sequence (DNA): TGCAGTGCTGGCGGGACCGAGGACAATGAGCAGTTCTTC. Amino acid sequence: CSAGGTEDNEQFF.

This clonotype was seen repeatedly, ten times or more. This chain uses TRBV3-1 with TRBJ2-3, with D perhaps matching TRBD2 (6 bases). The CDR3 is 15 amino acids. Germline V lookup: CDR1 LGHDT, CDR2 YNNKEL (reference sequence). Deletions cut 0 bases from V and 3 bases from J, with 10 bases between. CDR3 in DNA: TGTGCCAGCAGCCAAGAAGGTGCGGGAACAGATACGCAGTATTTT. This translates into CASSQEGAGTDTQYF.

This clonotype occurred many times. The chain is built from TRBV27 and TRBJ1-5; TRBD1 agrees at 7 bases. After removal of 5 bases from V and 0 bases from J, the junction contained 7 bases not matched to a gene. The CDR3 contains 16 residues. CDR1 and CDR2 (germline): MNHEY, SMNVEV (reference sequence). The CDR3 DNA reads TGTGCCAGCAGTAGAAAGGGGGCGGTTAGCAATCAGCCCCAGCATTTT. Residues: CASSRKGAVSNQPQHF.

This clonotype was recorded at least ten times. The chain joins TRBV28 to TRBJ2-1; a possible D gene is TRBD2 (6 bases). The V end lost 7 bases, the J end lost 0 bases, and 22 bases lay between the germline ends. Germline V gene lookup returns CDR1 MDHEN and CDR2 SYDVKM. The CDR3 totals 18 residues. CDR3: CASNWGGIKKSSYNEQFF. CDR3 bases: TGTGCCAGCAACTGGGGCGGGATTAAAAAGAGCTCCTACAATGAGCAGTTCTTC.

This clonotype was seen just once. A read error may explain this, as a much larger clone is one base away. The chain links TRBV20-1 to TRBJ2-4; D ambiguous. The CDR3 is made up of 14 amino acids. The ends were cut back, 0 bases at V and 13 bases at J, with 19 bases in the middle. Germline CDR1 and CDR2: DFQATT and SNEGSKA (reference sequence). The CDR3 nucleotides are TGCAGTGCTAGAGATTTGGCAACCTACAATGAGCAGTACTTC. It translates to CSARDLATYNEQYF.

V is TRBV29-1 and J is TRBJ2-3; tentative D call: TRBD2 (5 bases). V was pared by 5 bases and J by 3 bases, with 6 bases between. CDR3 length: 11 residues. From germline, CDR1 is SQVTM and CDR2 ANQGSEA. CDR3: CSVRRTDTQYF. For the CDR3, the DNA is TGCAGCGTTCGGAGGACAGATACGCAGTATTTT.

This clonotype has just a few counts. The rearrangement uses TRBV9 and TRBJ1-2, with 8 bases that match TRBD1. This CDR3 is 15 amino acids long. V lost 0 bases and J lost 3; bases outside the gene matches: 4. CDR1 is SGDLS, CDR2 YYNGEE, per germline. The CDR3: CASSVAGGKDYGYTF. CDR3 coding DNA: TGTGCCAGCAGCGTAGCAGGGGGCAAGGACTATGGCTACACCTTC. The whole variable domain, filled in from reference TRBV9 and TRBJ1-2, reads DSGVTQTPKHLITATGQRVTLRCSPRSGDLSVYWYQQSLDQGLQFLIQYYNGEERAKGNILERFSAQQFPDLHSELNLSSLELGDSALYFCASSVAGGKDYGYTFGSGTRLTVV.

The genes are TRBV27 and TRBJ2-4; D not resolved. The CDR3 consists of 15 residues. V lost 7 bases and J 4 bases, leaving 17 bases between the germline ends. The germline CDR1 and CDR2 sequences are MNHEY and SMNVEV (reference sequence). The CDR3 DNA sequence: TGTGCCAGCACTCTCTTCGGGTCGGAAAAAAACATTCAGTACTTC. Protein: CASTLFGSEKNIQYF.

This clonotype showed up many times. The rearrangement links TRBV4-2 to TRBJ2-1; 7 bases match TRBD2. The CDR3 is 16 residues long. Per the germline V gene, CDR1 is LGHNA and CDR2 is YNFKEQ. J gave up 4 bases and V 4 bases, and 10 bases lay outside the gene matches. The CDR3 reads CASSPSGDYVYNEQFF. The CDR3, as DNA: TGTGCCAGCAGCCCGTCCGGGGACTACGTGTACAATGAGCAGTTCTTC.

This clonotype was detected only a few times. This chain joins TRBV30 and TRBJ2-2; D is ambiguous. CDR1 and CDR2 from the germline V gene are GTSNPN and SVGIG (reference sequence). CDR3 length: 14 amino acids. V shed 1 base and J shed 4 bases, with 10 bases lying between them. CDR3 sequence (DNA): TGTGCCTGGAGTGGCCTGGCCCTCACCGGGGAGCTGTTTTTT. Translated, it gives CAWSGLALTGELFF.